This T cell receptor beta chain was identified during a study of shared clonotypes between healthy human individuals. TCRdb's copy holds only in-frame clones and misses some; the assay was immunoSEQ multiplex PCR. The data contain around 2.3 million clones, approximately 94% of them singletons. The CDR3 covers 15 residues. V lost 7 bases and J lost 2, with 15 bases in between. Sequences were obtained from naive CD4+ T cells sorted from blood. Subset described: CD45RA+ positively selected. The receptor was derived from a man aged 18-30 years in good health. The V call is TRBV23-1, the J call TRBJ1-5; D is unclear. TRBV23-1 qualifies as an ORF whose function is uncertain. Here the CDR3 reads CASTPLEVRNQPQHF. The CDR3 coding sequence is TGCGCCAGCACCCCTCTCGAGGTGCGCAATCAGCCCCAGCATTTT.